This T cell receptor (beta chain) was retrieved from a study of blood T cell repertoires in COVID-19. Germline V CDR1 and CDR2: GTSNPN, SVGIG (reference sequence). V gave up 3 bases and J gave up 0 bases, with 11 bases separating them. There are 14 residues in the CDR3. Clones were sequenced by immunoSEQ multiplex PCR, and TCRdb holds only the in-frame ones, with some missing. Among some 350,000 clones, 85% to 90% were seen once, and the ten largest hold 2.5% to 3.5%. The genes are TRBV30 and TRBJ1-1; D unresolved. Sequenced material: peripheral blood. This TCR was recovered from a human donor in a cohort sampled during active COVID-19. CDR3 region: CAWSRGEMNTEAFF. The CDR3, as DNA: TGTGCCTGGAGCCGGGGAGAGATGAACACTGAAGCTTTCTTT.